A selection of T cell receptor beta chains follows, all from one sample in a study of CXCR3-negative and CXCR3-positive naive CD8 T cells. Reanalyzing the 5' RACE reads, TCRdb keeps one entry per CDR3 protein, without DNA. Recorded for this sample: about 58,000 distinct CDR3 sequences. The sequencing input was naive CXCR3- CD8+ T cells from blood. The receptors were gathered from a human donor in good health. Some clones in this sample may be carry-over from other donors' samples. The CDR3 runs from the conserved cysteine through the conserved F or W.

TRBV12-3/TRBV12-4	TRBJ2-2	CASSFPARELFF
TRBV27	TRBJ2-7	CASGLSYEQYF
TRBV7-2	TRBJ2-7	CTSSSASYEQYF
TRBV28	TRBJ2-3	CASTTTDTQYF
TRBV14	TRBJ2-1	CASSRGSGIEQFF
TRBV12-3/TRBV12-4	TRBJ1-1	CASGQAPNTEAFF
TRBV5-4	TRBJ2-2	CASRPRGGGELFF
TRBV7-3	TRBJ2-2	CASSLRLAGGQNTGELFF
TRBV20-1	TRBJ2-5	CSARESRALFGETQYF
TRBV6-2/TRBV6-3	TRBJ2-7	CASSYGDRATYEQYF
TRBV27	TRBJ1-2	CASSLSGQGNYGYTF
TRBV29-1	TRBJ2-7	CSVRQPQGAQGREQYF
TRBV6-2/TRBV6-3	TRBJ2-3	CASSYSSEVPTDTQYF
TRBV6-6	TRBJ2-5	CASSYSGREETQYF
TRBV3-1	TRBJ2-3	CASSQVALDSTDTQYF
TRBV7-6	TRBJ2-7	CASSSYDRQVQYF
TRBV6-5	TRBJ2-5	CASRETRGGGETQYF
TRBV5-1	TRBJ2-1	CASSLLAVDLYNEQFF
TRBV11-3	TRBJ2-1	CASSHTGNEQFF
TRBV5-1	TRBJ2-3	CASSPGRFSTDTQYF
TRBV20-1	TRBJ1-1	CSARVGAEAFF
TRBV12-3/TRBV12-4	TRBJ2-5	CASADFNQETQYF
TRBV29-1	TRBJ2-3	CSGSPRGDADTQYF
TRBV4-3	TRBJ1-5	CASSQDSSNQPQHF
TRBV7-3	TRBJ2-2	CASSRQERTGELFF
TRBV19	TRBJ1-1	CASMAGAYTEAFF
TRBV7-9	TRBJ2-7	CASSLAPGSYEQYF
TRBV7-9	TRBJ2-2	CASSLGYTGELFF
TRBV6-5	TRBJ2-7	CASSYTDRGFYEQYF
TRBV12-3/TRBV12-4	TRBJ2-1	CASSFFPGPPYNEQFF
TRBV11-2	TRBJ2-7	CASSKRRLAGGYEQYF
TRBV7-9	TRBJ1-1	CASSFPLGGQEMNTEAFF
TRBV25-1	TRBJ2-7	CASSEFRGIYEQYF
TRBV7-7	TRBJ2-7	CASSPAGTGFYEQYF
TRBV18	TRBJ2-1	CASSPREAGVANEQFF
TRBV4-2	TRBJ1-5	CASSQAWQVGGSNQPQHF
TRBV5-1	TRBJ1-4	CASSSTEEDEKLFF
TRBV28	TRBJ2-3	CASSSPGQGAEDTQYF
TRBV4-3	TRBJ2-3	CASSQVSASTDTQYF
TRBV7-6	TRBJ2-7	CASSHRGRYEQYF
TRBV20-1	TRBJ2-3	CSADPSGVVDTQYF
TRBV29-1	TRBJ1-1	CSASPGTFDTEAFF
TRBV29-1	TRBJ2-1	CSVGLAGGLQSGQFF